The 20 T cell receptor beta chains reported below all come from one sample, sequenced in a study of T cells in narcolepsy. Sequenced by immunoSEQ multiplex PCR; TCRdb stores in-frame clones only, minus some. The table includes 20,000 to 30,000 clones, 55% to 65% detected once. Sequenced sample: memory (CD45RA-) CD4+ T cells from blood. The receptors stem from a human donor in good health.

This rearrangement joins TRBV5-5 to TRBJ2-7, with D perhaps TRBD1 (6 bases). V was pared by 3 bases and J by 9 bases, with 19 bases between. Germline V lookup: CDR1 SGHKS, CDR2 YYEKEE (reference sequence). This CDR3 spans 14 amino acids. The CDR3 sequence is CASSSEGQFSGQYF. CDR3 nucleotides: TGTGCCAGCAGCTCTGAAGGACAGTTCTCCGGGCAGTACTTC.

In this sample, this clone turned up a few times. The chain is built from TRBV7-2 and TRBJ2-2; D perhaps matches TRBD2 (7 bases). The V end lost 6 bases, the J end lost 4 bases, and 18 bases lay between the germline ends. Germline V lookup: CDR1 SGHTA, CDR2 FQGNSA. The CDR3 is 16 residues long. The DNA of the CDR3 is TGTGCCAGCAGGGCCGACGGGGGGCTGAGCACCGGGGAGCTGTTTTTT. Its translation is CASRADGGLSTGELFF.

This clone occurred a few times. The CDR3 DNA sequence: TGTGCCAGCAGCCGAGGACAGGAGGGCTACACCTTC. This sequence encodes CASSRGQEGYTF. This chain joins TRBV6-5 and TRBJ1-2; 7 bases are a match to TRBD1. The length of the CDR3 is 12 residues. Looked up from germline, CDR1 is MNHEY and CDR2 is SVGAGI. After removal of 6 bases from V and 8 bases from J, the junction contained 6 bases not matched to a gene.

This clone was picked up one time. The rearrangement links TRBV19 to TRBJ2-7; D is perhaps TRBD1 or TRBD2 (5 bases each). The germline CDR1 and CDR2 sequences are LNHDA and SQIVND (reference sequence). CDR3 size: 13 residues. V was trimmed by 3 bases and J by 5 bases, leaving 11 bases between them. In DNA, the CDR3 is TGTGCCAGTAGTATTGAGGGGCTCGACGAGCAGTACTTC. Its protein is CASSIEGLDEQYF.

The rearrangement uses TRBV28 and TRBJ2-1, with D possibly matching TRBD2 (6 bases). V was trimmed by 6 bases and J by 2 bases, leaving 14 bases between them. CDR3 length: 15 residues. From germline, CDR1 is MDHEN and CDR2 SYDVKM. CDR3: CASRGDSLPYNEQFF. DNA for the CDR3: TGTGCCAGCAGAGGGGACTCCCTTCCCTACAATGAGCAGTTCTTC.

This clone was recorded a few times. J is TRBJ2-2 and V is TRBV5-1; D tentatively fits TRBD1 or TRBD2 (6 bases each). Trimming pared 7 bases from V and 0 bases from J, leaving 10 bases between. This CDR3 is built from 14 residues. CDR1 and CDR2 from the germline V gene are SGHRS and YFSETQ. The chain's CDR3 is CASRGRSNTGELFF. CDR3 nucleotides: TGCGCCAGCCGGGGGCGATCGAACACCGGGGAGCTGTTTTTT.

The J gene is TRBJ2-7, the V gene TRBV5-1, with TRBD1 matching 7 bases. Germline CDR1 reads SGHRS; CDR2 reads YFSETQ. Trimming cost V 0 bases and J 7 bases; bases outside gene matches: 7. This CDR3 is 14 amino acids long. CDR3 nucleotides: TGCGCCAGCAGCTTGGAGACAGGGAAGGGAGAGCAGTACTTC. Translation: CASSLETGKGEQYF.

This clone was seen only a few times. The V and J genes are TRBV5-6 and TRBJ2-7, with D uncertain. Germline-derived CDR1 and CDR2 are SGHDT and YYEEEE. The germline V and J ends were trimmed by 1 base and 5 bases, with 19 bases remaining between them. The CDR3 is 16 residues long. CDR3 nucleotides: TGTGCCAGCAGCTTGTTAGCCCTGGGGTCCAAGGACGAGCAGTACTTC. This encodes CASSLLALGSKDEQYF.

Concerning this clone: At one end, the junction sequence differs from germline, possibly due to a read error. This rearrangement joins TRBV4-1 to TRBJ2-6, with unresolved D. Germline V gene sequence: CDR1 MGHRA, CDR2 YSYEKL. CDR3 size: 13 residues. Here the CDR3 reads CASSRSGDNVLTF. CDR3 nucleotide sequence: TGCGCCAGCAGCCGGAGTGGGGACAACGTCCTGACTTTC.

This clone came up a few times. The chain carries TRBV18 and TRBJ2-1; no definite D call. The germline gives CDR1 KGHSH, CDR2 LQKENI. This CDR3 is built from 12 residues. V lost 6 bases, J lost 1 base, and 4 bases lay in between. The CDR3 DNA is TGTGCCAGCTCTCCTTCCTACAATGAGCAGTTCTTC. Translated, it gives CASSPSYNEQFF. Using reference TRBV18 and TRBJ2-1 for the parts outside the CDR3, the full variable domain is NAGVMQNPRHLVRRRGQEARLRCSPMKGHSHVYWYRQLPEEGLKFMVYLQKENIIDESGMPKERFSAEFPKEGPSILRIQQVVRGDSAAYFCASSPSYNEQFFGPGTRLTVL.

The rearrangement joins TRBV15 to TRBJ1-2; 7 bases agree with TRBD1. V lost 1 base to trimming and J lost 6 bases; unmatched junction nucleotides: 5. The CDR3 extends over 14 amino acids. CDR1 is LNHNV, CDR2 YYDKDF, per germline (reference sequence). The CDR3 sequence: CATSRVGRGDGYTF. The CDR3 DNA reads TGTGCCACCAGCAGAGTCGGCAGGGGGGATGGCTACACCTTC.

The rearrangement uses TRBV5-1 and TRBJ1-3; 7 positions match TRBD1. Per germline, CDR1 SGHRS and CDR2 YFSETQ. V shed 4 bases, J shed 4 bases, and the junction held 5 bases outside the gene matches. This CDR3 is built from 14 residues. CDR3 sequence reads: CASSEGGGGNTIYF. DNA for the CDR3: TGCGCCAGCAGCGAAGGGGGCGGCGGAAACACCATATATTTT.

V usage is TRBV13 and J usage is TRBJ2-1; tentatively, D is TRBD2 (6 bases). Germline CDR1 reads PRHDT; CDR2 reads FYEKMQ (reference sequence). This CDR3 is 15 amino acids long. V lost 4 bases and J lost 4, with 14 bases in between. The CDR3 DNA follows: TGTGCCAGCAGCTCCCGGGACTCGGTATACAATGAGCAGTTCTTC. It specifies CASSSRDSVYNEQFF.

This clone was found a few times. The J gene is TRBJ1-1, the V gene TRBV27, with 8 bases matching TRBD1. The CDR3 spans 17 residues. Germline V gives CDR1 MNHEY, CDR2 SMNVEV (reference sequence). V trimming: 5 bases; J trimming: 1 base; junction bases outside the gene matches: 12. The CDR3 region has the DNA TGTGCCAGCAGTCAGCCTCTGACAGGGGTCAAGAACACTGAAGCTTTCTTT. Translated, it gives CASSQPLTGVKNTEAFF.

The rearrangement links TRBV18 to TRBJ2-4; maybe TRBD1 (6 bases). Germline CDR1 KGHSH, CDR2 LQKENI. V lost 1 base and J lost 0, with 16 bases in between. The CDR3 is made up of 18 amino acids. The CDR3 DNA reads as TGTGCCAGCTCACCACTCCCAGGGGCGTCTCTAGCCAAAAACATTCAGTACTTC. Its translation: CASSPLPGASLAKNIQYF.

The chain couples TRBV6-1 to TRBJ1-2; the match to TRBD1 covers 10 bases. The CDR3 has 14 residues. Losses at the gene ends were 4 bases for V and 4 bases for J; bases not matched to a gene: 3. Germline V gene sequence: CDR1 MNHNS, CDR2 SASEGT. CDR3 bases: TGTGCCAGCAGTGCCCGGGACAGGGGCTATGGCTACACCTTC. Its protein is CASSARDRGYGYTF.

The rearrangement joins TRBV7-9 to TRBJ1-2; a weak D match, TRBD1 (5 bases). In germline, CDR1 is SEHNR, CDR2 FQNEAQ (reference sequence). CDR3 length: 12 amino acids. Trimming left V 2 bases short and J 8 bases short, with 9 bases between. CDR3 sequence reads: CASSLQGGGYTF. The CDR3 DNA is TGTGCCAGCAGCTTACAGGGAGGCGGCTACACCTTC.

The J gene is TRBJ1-6, the V gene TRBV5-1; possible D gene TRBD1, 6 bases. V was clipped by 3 bases and J by 5 bases, with 9 bases between them. Germline-derived CDR1 and CDR2 are SGHRS and YFSETQ. This CDR3 comprises 14 residues. CDR3 sequence (DNA): TGCGCCAGCAGCTCCAAGGGGGATAATTCACCCCTCCACTTT. Translation: CASSSKGDNSPLHF.

The chain uses TRBV28 and TRBJ1-6; 7 bases agree with TRBD1. There are 14 residues in the CDR3. V was clipped by 6 bases and J by 7 bases; unmatched bases: 6. Germline V gene data show CDR1 as MDHEN and CDR2 as SYDVKM. This chain's CDR3 is CASRARGRNSPLHF. In DNA form, the CDR3 reads TGTGCCAGCAGAGCTAGGGGGCGAAATTCACCCCTCCACTTT.

This sequence joins TRBV14 and TRBJ1-1; D is ambiguous. The CDR3 runs to 15 residues. V shed 4 bases and J shed 4 bases, with 16 bases lying between them. The germline V gene has CDR1 SGHDN and CDR2 FVKESK. The CDR3 nucleotides are TGTGCCAGCAGCCCGCGCCCGGGTTCCCGCACTGAAGCTTTCTTT. It codes for CASSPRPGSRTEAFF.